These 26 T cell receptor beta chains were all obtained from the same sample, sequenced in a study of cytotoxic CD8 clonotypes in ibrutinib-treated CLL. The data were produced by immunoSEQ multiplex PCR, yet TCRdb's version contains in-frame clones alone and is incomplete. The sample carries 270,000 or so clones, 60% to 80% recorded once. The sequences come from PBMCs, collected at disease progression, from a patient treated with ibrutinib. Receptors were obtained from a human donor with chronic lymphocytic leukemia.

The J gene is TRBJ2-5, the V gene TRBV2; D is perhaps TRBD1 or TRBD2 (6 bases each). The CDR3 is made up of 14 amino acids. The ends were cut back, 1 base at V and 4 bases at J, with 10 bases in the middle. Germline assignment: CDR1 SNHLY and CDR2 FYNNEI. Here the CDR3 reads CASSEEGGGETQYF. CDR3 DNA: TGTGCCAGCAGTGAAGAGGGGGGAGGAGAGACCCAGTACTTC.

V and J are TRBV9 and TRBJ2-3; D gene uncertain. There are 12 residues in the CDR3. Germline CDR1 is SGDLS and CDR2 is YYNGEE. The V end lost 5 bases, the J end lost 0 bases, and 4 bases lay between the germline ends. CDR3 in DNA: TGTGCCAGCAGGGCTAGCACAGATACGCAGTATTTT. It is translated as CASRASTDTQYF.

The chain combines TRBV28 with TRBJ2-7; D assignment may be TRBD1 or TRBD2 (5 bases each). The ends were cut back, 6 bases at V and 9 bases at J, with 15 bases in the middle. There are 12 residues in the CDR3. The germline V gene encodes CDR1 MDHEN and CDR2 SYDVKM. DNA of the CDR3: TGTGCCAGCAGGAAGGGGACGGCTCGGCAGTACTTC. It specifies CASRKGTARQYF.

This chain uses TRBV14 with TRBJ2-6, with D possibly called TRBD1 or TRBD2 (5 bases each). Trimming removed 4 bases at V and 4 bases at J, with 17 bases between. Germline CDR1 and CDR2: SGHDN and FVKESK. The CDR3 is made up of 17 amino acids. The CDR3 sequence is CASSPNPGATGANVLTF. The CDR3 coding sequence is TGTGCCAGCAGCCCAAACCCCGGGGCGACCGGGGCCAACGTCCTGACTTTC.

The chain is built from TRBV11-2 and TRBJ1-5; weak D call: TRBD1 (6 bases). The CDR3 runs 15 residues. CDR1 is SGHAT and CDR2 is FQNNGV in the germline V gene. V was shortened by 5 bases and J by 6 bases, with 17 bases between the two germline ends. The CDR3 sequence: CASSRNTGKIQPQHF. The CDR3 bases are TGTGCCAGCAGCCGAAACACAGGGAAGATTCAGCCCCAGCATTTT.

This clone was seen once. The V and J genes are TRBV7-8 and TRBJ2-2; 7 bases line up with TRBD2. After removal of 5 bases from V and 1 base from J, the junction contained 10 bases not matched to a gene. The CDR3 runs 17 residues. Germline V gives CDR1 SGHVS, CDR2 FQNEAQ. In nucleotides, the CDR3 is TGTGCCAGCAGCGTGTTGGCTGTAGCGGGGAACACCGGGGAGCTGTTTTTT. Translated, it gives CASSVLAVAGNTGELFF.

Written as DNA, the CDR3 is TGCGCCAGCAGCTTGGTGGCGACAGGGCCCCTCTTCACTGAAGCTTTCTTT. Translated, it gives CASSLVATGPLFTEAFF. The rearrangement uses TRBV5-1 and TRBJ1-1; the match to TRBD1 covers 7 bases. Germline V gene data show CDR1 as SGHRS and CDR2 as YFSETQ. The CDR3 loop spans 17 amino acids. The V gene end was trimmed by 0 bases and the J gene end by 4 bases; junction bases not matched to a gene: 12.

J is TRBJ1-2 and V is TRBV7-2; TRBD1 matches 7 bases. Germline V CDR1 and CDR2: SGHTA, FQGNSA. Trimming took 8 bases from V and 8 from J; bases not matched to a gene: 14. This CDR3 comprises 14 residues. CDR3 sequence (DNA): TGTGCCAGCTCTAACAGGGGAGTCTCTATAGGCTACACCTTC. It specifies CASSNRGVSIGYTF.

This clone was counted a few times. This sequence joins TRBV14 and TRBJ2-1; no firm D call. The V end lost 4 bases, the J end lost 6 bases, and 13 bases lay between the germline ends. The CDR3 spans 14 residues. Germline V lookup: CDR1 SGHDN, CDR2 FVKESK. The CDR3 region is CASSLLAWSNEQFF. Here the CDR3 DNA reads TGTGCCAGCAGCCTGTTGGCGTGGAGCAATGAGCAGTTCTTC.

As DNA, the CDR3 is TGTGCCAGCAGCAGCCGGGACAGGGACCCCTACGAGCAGTACTTC. It specifies CASSSRDRDPYEQYF. This chain connects TRBV7-2 to TRBJ2-7; 9 bases map to TRBD1. V lost 5 bases to trimming and J lost 2 bases; unmatched junction nucleotides: 7. This CDR3 has 15 residues. Germline V gives CDR1 SGHTA, CDR2 FQGNSA.

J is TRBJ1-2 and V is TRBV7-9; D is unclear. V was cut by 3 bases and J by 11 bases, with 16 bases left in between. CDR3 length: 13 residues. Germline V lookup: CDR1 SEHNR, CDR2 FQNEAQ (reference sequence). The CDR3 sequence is CASSFRTQKKYTF. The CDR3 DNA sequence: TGTGCCAGCAGCTTTCGGACTCAGAAGAAGTACACCTTC.

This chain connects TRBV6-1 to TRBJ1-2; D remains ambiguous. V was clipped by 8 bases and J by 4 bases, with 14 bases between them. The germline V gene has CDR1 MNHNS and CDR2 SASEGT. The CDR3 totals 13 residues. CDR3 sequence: CASFTRVLYGYTF. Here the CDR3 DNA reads TGTGCCAGCTTTACGAGAGTCCTCTATGGCTACACCTTC.

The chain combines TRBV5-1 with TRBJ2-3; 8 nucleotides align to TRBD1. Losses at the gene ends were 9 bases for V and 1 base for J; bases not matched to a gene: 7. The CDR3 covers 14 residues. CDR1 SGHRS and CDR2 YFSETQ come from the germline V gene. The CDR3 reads CATQLDRGTDTQYF. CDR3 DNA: TGCGCCACCCAATTGGACAGGGGCACAGATACGCAGTATTTT.

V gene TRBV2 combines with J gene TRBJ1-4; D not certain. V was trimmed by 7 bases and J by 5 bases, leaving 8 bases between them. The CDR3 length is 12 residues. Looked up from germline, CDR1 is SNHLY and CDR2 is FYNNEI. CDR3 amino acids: CASTTGNEKLFF. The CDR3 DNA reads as TGTGCCAGCACAACTGGGAATGAAAAACTGTTTTTT.

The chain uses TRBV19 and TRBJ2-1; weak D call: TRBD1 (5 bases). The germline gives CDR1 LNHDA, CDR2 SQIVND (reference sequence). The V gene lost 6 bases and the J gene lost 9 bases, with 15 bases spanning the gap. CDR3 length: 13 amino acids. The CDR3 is CASSNGHGSEQFF. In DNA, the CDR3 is TGTGCCAGTAGCAACGGACACGGTAGTGAGCAGTTCTTC.

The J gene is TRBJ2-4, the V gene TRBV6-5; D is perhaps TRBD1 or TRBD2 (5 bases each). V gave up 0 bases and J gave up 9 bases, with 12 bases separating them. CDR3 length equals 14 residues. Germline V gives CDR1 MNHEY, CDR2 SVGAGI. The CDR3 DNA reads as TGTGCCAGCAGTTACTCCGGTCTGGGGGTCATTCAGTACTTC. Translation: CASSYSGLGVIQYF.

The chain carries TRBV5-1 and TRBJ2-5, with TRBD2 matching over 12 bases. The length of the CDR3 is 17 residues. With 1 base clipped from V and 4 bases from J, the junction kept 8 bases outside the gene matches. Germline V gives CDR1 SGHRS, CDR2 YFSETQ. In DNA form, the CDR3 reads TGCGCCAGCAGCTTGTTTGCTAGCGGGGGGGCTGGAGAGACCCAGTACTTC. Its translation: CASSLFASGGAGETQYF.

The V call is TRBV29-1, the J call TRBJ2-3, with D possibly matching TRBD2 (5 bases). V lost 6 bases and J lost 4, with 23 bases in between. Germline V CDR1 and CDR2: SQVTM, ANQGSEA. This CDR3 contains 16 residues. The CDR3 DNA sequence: TGCAGCGTCCGGAGTGCGAGGGTCTTATTGGCAGATACGCAGTATTTT. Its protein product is CSVRSARVLLADTQYF.

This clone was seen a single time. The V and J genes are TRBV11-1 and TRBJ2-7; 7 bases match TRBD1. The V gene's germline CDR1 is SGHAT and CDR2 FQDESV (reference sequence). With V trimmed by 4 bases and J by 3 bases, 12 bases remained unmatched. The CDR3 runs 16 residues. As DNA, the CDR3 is TGTGCCAGCAGCTCCCGCCTCCCGGGACAGTTCTACGAGCAGTACTTC. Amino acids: CASSSRLPGQFYEQYF.

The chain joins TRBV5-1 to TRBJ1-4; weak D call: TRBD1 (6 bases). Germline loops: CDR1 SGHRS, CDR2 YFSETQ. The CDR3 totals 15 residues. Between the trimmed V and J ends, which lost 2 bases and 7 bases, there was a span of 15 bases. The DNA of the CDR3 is TGCGCCAGCAGCTTTGGCGGGGGCTCGGGTGAAAAACTGTTTTTT. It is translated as CASSFGGGSGEKLFF.

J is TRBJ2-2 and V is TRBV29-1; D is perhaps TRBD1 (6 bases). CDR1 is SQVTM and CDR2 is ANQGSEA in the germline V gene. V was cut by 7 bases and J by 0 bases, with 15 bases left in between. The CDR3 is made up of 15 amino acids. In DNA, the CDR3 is TGCAGCGCTTCTAGGTGGGGGCCGAACACCGGGGAGCTGTTTTTT. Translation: CSASRWGPNTGELFF.

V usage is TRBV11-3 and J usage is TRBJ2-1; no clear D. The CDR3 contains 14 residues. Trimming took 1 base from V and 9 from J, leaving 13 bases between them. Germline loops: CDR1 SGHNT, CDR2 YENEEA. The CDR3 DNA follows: TGTGCCAGCAGCTTAGCTTGGTCCTCGGGTGAGCAGTTCTTC. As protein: CASSLAWSSGEQFF. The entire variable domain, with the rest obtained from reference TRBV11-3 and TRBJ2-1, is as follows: EAGVVQSPRYKIIEKKQPVAFWCNPISGHNTLYWYLQNLGQGPELLIRYENEEAVDDSQLPKDRFSAERLKGVDSTLKIQPAELGDSAVYLCASSLAWSSGEQFFGPGTRLTVL.

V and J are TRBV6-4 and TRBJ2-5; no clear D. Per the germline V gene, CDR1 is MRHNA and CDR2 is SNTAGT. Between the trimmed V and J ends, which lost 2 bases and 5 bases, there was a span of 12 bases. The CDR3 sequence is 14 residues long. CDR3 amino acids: CASSDEWGKETQYF. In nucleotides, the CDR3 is TGTGCCAGCAGTGACGAGTGGGGAAAGGAGACCCAGTACTTC.

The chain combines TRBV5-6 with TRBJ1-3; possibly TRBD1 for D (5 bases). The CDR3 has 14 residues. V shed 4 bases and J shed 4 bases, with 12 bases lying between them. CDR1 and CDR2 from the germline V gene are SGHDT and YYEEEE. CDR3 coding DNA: TGTGCCAGCAGCCACCGGACAATCGGAAACACCATATATTTT. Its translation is CASSHRTIGNTIYF.

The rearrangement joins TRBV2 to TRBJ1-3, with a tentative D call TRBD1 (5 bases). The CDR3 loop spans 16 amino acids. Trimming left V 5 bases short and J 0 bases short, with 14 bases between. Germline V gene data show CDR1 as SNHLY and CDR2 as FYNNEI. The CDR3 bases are TGTGCCAGCAGTCAAAGAACAGGATACTCTGGAAACACCATATATTTT. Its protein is CASSQRTGYSGNTIYF.

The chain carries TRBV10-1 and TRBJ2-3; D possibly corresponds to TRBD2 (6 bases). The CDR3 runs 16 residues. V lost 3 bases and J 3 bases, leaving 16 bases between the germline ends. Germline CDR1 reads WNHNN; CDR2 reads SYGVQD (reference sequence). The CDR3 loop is CASSDRSGLGTDTQYF. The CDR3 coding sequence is TGCGCCAGCAGTGACAGAAGCGGGCTAGGAACAGATACGCAGTATTTT.